This entry concerns a single T cell receptor (beta chain). These data are taken from a study of blood T cell repertoires in COVID-19. About the study: Italy, Spain and the United States were the sources of the convalescent and acute COVID-19 samples. T cells, B-cell-depleted T cells, or PBMCs supplied cDNA or gDNA.

Sequencing was performed with immunoSEQ multiplex PCR; in TCRdb, only in-frame clones are kept and a portion is missing. The sample has fewer than 150,000 clones; approximately 82% are singletons. V lost 6 bases and J lost 4; bases outside the gene matches: 2. Germline V lookup: CDR1 SQVTM, CDR2 ANQGSEA. The CDR3 is 13 residues long. Sample: peripheral blood. This clonotype originated in a man aged 60-69 years who had recovered from COVID-19. The chain joins TRBV29-1 to TRBJ2-2; 10 bases are a match to TRBD1. CDR3 nucleotide sequence: TGCAGCGTCTGGGACAGGGGCACCGGGGAGCTGTTTTTT. As protein: CSVWDRGTGELFF.